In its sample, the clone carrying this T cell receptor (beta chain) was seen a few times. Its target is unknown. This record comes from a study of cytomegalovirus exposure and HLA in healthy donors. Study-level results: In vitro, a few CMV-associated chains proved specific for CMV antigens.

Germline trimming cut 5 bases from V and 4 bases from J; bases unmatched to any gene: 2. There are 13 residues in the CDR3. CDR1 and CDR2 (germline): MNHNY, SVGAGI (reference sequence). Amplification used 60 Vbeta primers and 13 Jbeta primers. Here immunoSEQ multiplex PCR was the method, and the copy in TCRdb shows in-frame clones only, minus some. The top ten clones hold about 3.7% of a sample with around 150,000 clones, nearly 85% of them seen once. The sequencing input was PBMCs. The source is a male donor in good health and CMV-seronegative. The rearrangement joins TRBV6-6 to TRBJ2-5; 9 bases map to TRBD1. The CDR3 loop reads CASSLDRGETQYF. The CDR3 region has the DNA TGTGCCAGCAGTCTGGACAGGGGAGAGACCCAGTACTTC.